Below, one T cell receptor (beta chain) is given with its context. Its antigen is undetermined. These donors were members of the roughly 110-subject validation cohort, a group separate from the approximately 700-subject first cohort. The sample originates from a study of cytomegalovirus exposure and HLA in healthy donors. Whole-study context: A subsequent analysis reported that the roughly 120 validation repertoires were produced on the same platform that had also been used for the 666 first-cohort repertoires.

Study-level results: High sensitivity and specificity were reportedly achieved when the classifier diagnosed cytomegalovirus status. In the 100 to 150 validation repertoires, about 94% of cluster scores exceeded 0, per a later analysis.

Repertoires were generated with immunoSEQ multiplex PCR, while TCRdb's copy carries only in-frame clones and drops some. The sample has under 150,000 clones; around nine tenths are singletons. V lost 3 bases to trimming and J lost 8 bases, with 5 bases between them. Germline-derived CDR1 and CDR2 are MNHEY and SMNVEV (reference sequence). The CDR3 is made up of 11 amino acids. Source material: PBMCs. The V gene is TRBV27, the J gene TRBJ2-1, with a weak D call TRBD2 (5 bases). This TCR was sampled from a young woman in good health and CMV-seronegative. CDR3 bases: TGTGCCAGCAGTTTCGGGGATGAGCAGTTCTTC. It specifies CASSFGDEQFF.